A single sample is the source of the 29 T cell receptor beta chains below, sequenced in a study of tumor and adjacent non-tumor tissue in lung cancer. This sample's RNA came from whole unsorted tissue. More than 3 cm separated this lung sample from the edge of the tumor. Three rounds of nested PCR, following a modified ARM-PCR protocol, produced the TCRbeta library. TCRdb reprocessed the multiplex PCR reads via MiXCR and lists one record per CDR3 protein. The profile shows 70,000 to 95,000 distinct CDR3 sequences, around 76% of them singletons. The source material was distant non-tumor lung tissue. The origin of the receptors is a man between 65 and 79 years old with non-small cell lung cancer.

The CDR3 region is CASSRREEITDTQYF. The CDR3 DNA reads as TGTGCCAGCTCCCGTCGGGAAGAAATCACAGATACGCAGTATTTT. V is TRBV11-3 and J is TRBJ2-3, with D possibly being TRBD2 (5 bases). Between the trimmed V and J ends, which lost 8 bases and 2 bases, there was a span of 17 bases. The CDR3 length is 15 residues. CDR1 SGHNT and CDR2 YENEEA come from the germline V gene. Based on the CDR3 plus reference TRBV11-3 and TRBJ2-3, the full variable domain is EAGVVQSPRYKIIEKKQPVAFWCNPISGHNTLYWYLQNLGQGPELLIRYENEEAVDDSQLPKDRFSAERLKGVDSTLKIQPAELGDSAVYLCASSRREEITDTQYFGPGTRLTVL.

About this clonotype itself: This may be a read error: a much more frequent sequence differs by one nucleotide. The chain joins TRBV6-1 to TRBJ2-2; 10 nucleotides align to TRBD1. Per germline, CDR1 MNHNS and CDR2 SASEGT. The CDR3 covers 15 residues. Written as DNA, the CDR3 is TGTGTCAGCAGGGAGGGGACAGGGGACAGCGGGGAGCTGTTTTTT. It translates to CVSREGTGDSGELFF.

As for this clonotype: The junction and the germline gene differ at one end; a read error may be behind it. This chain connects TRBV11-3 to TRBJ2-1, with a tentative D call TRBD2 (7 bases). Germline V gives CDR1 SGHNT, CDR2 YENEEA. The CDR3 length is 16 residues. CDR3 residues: CASSLDLTGGRGELFF. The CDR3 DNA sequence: TGTGCCAGTAGCTTAGATCTCACGGGGGGCAGGGGTGAGCTGTTCTTC. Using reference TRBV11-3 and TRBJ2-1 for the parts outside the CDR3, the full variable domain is EAGVVQSPRYKIIEKKQPVAFWCNPISGHNTLYWYLQNLGQGPELLIRYENEEAVDDSQLPKDRFSAERLKGVDSTLKIQPAELGDSAVYLCASSLDLTGGRGELFFGPGTRLTVL.

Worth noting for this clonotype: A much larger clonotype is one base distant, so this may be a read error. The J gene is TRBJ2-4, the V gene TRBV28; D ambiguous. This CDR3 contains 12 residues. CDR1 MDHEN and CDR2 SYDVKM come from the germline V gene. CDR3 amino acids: CASTLVKSIQYF. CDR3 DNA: TGTGCCAGCACTTTAGTAAAGTCCATTCAGTACTTC.

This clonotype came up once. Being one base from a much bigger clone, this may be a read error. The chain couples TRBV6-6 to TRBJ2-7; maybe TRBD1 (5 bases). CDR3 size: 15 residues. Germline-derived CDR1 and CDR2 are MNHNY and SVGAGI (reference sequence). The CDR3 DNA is TGTGCCAGCAGTTACAGGCAGGGTGGGTCCTACGAGCAGAACTTC. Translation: CASSYRQGGSYEQNF.

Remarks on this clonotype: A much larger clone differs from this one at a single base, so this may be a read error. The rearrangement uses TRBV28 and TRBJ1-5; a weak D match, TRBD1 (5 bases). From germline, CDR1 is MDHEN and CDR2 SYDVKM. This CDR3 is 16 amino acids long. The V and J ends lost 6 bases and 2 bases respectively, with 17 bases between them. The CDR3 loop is CASRYLQVLGNQPQHF. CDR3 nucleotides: TGTGCCAGCAGATACCTACAGGTGTTGGGCAATCAGCCCCAGCATTTT.

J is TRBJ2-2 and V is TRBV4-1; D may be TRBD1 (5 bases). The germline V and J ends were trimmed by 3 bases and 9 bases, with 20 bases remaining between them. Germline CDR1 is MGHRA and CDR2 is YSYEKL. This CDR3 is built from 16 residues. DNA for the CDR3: TGCGCCAGCAGCCATGATATGACAGTCGTAACCTGGGAGCTGTTTTTT. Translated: CASSHDMTVVTWELFF.

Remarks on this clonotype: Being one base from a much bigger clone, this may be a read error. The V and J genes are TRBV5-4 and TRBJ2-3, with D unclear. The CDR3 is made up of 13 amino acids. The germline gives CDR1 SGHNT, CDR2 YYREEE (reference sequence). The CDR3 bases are TGTGCCAGCAGCTTGGAACGCACAGATTCGCAGTATTTT. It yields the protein CASSLERTDSQYF. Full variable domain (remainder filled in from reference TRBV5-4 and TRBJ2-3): ETGVTQSPTHLIKTRGQQVTLRCSSQSGHNTVSWYQQALGQGPQFIFQYYREEENGRGNFPPRFSGLQFPNYSSELNVNALELDDSALYLCASSLERTDSQYFGPGTRLTVL.

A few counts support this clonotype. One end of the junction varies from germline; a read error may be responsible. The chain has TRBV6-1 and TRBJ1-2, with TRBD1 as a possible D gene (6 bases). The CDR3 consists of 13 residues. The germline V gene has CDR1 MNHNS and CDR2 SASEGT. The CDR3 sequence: CARSAGTREGYTF. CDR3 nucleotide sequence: TGTGCCAGGAGTGCCGGGACAAGGGAAGGCTACACCTTC.

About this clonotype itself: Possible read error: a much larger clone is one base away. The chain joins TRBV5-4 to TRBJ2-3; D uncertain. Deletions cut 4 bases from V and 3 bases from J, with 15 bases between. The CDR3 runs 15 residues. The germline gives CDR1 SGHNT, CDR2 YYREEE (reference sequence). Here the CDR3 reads CASSPGNTLTDTQYF. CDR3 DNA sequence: TGTGCCAGCAGCCCTGGCAATACCCTAACAGATACGCAGTATTTT. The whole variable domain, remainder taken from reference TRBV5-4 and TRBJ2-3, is ETGVTQSPTHLIKTRGQQVTLRCSSQSGHNTVSWYQQALGQGPQFIFQYYREEENGRGNFPPRFSGLQFPNYSSELNVNALELDDSALYLCASSPGNTLTDTQYFGPGTRLTVL.

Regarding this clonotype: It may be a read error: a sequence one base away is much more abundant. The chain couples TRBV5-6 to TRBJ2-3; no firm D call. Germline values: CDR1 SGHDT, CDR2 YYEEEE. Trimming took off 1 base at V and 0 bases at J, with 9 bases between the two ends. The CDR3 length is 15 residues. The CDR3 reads CASSLSVTSTDTQYF. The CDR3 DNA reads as TGTGCCAGCAGCTTGTCAGTGACTAGCACAGATACGCAGTATTTT.

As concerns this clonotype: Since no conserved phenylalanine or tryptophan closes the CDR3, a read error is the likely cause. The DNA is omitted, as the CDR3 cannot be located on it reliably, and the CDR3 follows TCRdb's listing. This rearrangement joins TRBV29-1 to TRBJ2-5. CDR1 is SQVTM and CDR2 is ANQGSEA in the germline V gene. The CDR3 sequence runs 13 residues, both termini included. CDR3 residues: CSVVDRFQEIQYL.

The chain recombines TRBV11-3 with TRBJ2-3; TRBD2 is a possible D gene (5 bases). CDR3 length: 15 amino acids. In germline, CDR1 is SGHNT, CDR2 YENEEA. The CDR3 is CAGARREVCTDTQYF. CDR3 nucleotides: TGTGCAGGCGCCCGTCGGGAAGTATGCACAGATACGCAGTATTTT.

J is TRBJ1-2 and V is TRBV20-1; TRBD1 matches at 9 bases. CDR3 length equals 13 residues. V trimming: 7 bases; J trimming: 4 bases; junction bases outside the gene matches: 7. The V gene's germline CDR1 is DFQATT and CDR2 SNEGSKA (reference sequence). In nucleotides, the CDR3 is TGCAGTGTCCGCACAGGGGGCAGCTATGGCTACACCTTC. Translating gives CSVRTGGSYGYTF.

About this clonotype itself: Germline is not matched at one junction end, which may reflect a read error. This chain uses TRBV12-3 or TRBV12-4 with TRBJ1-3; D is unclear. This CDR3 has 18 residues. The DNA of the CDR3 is TGTGTCAGCAGTCGTCCCGGGAATGGGATCGGCTCTGGAAACACAATATATTTT. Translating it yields CVSSRPGNGIGSGNTIYF.

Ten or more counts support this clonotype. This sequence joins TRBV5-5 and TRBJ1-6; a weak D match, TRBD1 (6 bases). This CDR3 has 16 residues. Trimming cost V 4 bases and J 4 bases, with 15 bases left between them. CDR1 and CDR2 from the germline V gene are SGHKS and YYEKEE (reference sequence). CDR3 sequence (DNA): TGTGCCAGCAGCCAGGTGGCAGGGGTTTATAATTCACCCCTCCACTTT. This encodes CASSQVAGVYNSPLHF.

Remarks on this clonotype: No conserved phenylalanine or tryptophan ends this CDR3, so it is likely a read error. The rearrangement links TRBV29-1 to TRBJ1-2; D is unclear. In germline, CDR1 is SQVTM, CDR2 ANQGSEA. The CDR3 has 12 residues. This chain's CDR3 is CSVKDRIYGYTL. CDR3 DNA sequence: TGCAGCGTTAAAGACCGAATCTATGGCTACACCCTC.

For the CDR3, the DNA is TGCGCCAGCGGCCGGACACTAGCGGTAGAGGGGGACGAGCAGTTCTTC. This sequence encodes CASGRTLAVEGDEQFF. The chain combines TRBV4-1 with TRBJ2-7; 8 nucleotides match TRBD2. The J call may be wrong; the DNA end is better matched by TRBJ2-1. From germline, CDR1 is MGHRA and CDR2 YSYEKL. The CDR3 contains 16 residues.

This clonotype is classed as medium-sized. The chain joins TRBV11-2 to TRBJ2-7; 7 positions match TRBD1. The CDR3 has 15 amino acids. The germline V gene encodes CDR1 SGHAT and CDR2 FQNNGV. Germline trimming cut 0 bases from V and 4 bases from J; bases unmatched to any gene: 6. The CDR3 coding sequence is TGTGCCAGCAGCTTAGATCGAGGGGGCCGGTACGAGCAGTACTTC. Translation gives CASSLDRGGRYEQYF. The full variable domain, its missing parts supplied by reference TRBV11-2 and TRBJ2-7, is EAGVAQSPRYKIIEKRQSVAFWCNPISGHATLYWYQQILGQGPKLLIQFQNNGVVDDSQLPKDRFSAERLKGVDSTLKIQPAKLEDSAVYLCASSLDRGGRYEQYFGPGTRLTVT.

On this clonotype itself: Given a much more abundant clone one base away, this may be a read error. The CDR3 reads CASSMEHTEAFF. For the CDR3, the DNA is TGCGCCAGCAGTATGGAGCACACTGAAGCTTTCTTT. The V call is TRBV10-2, the J call TRBJ1-1; D remains ambiguous. The V gene's germline CDR1 is WSHSY and CDR2 SAAADI. Trimming removed 5 bases from V and 3 bases from J, with 7 bases in between. The CDR3 is 12 amino acids.

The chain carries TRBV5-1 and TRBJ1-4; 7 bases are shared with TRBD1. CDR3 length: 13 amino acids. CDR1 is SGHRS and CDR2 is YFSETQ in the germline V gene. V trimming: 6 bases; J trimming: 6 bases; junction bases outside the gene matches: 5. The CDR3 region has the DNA TGCGCCAGCAATTTGGGACAGCATGAAAAACTGTTTTTT. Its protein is CASNLGQHEKLFF. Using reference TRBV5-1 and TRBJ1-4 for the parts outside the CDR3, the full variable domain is KAGVTQTPRYLIKTRGQQVTLSCSPISGHRSVSWYQQTPGQGLQFLFEYFSETQRNKGNFPGRFSGRQFSNSRSEMNVSTLELGDSALYLCASNLGQHEKLFFGSGTQLSVL.

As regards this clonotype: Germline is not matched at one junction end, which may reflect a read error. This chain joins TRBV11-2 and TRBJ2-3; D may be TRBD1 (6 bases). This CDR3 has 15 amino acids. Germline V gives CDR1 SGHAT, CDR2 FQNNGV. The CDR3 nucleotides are TGTGCCAGCAGCTTAGAGGGTGTGGGGGCAGATACGCACTATTTT. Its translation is CASSLEGVGADTHYF. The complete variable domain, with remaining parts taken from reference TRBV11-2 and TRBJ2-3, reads EAGVAQSPRYKIIEKRQSVAFWCNPISGHATLYWYQQILGQGPKLLIQFQNNGVVDDSQLPKDRFSAERLKGVDSTLKIQPAKLEDSAVYLCASSLEGVGADTHYFGPGTRLTVL.

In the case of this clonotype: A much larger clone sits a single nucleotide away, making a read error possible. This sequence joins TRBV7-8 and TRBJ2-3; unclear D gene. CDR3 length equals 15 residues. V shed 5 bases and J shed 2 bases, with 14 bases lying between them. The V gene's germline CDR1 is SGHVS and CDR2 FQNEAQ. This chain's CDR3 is CASSISVLITDTQYF. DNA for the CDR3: TGTGCCAGCAGCATCTCGGTGCTGATCACAGATACGCAGTATTTT.

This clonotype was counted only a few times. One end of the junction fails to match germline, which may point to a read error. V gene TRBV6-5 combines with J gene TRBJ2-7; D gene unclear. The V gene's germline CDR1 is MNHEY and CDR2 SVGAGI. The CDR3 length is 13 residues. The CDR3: CANSYTDSYELYF. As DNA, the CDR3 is TGTGCCAACAGTTACACAGACTCCTACGAGCTGTACTTC.

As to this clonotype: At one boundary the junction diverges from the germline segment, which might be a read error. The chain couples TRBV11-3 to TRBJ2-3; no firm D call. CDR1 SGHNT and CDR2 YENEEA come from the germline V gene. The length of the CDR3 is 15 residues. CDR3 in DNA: TGTACCAGCACCCGTAGGAAAGTAAGCACAGATACGCAGTATTTT. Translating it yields CTSTRRKVSTDTQYF. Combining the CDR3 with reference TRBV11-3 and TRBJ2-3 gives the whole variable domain EAGVVQSPRYKIIEKKQPVAFWCNPISGHNTLYWYLQNLGQGPELLIRYENEEAVDDSQLPKDRFSAERLKGVDSTLKIQPAELGDSAVYLCTSTRRKVSTDTQYFGPGTRLTVL.

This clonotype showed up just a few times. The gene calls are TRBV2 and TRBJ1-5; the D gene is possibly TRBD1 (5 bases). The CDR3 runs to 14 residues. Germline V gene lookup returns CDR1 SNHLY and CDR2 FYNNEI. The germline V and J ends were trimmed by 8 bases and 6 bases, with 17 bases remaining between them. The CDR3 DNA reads TGTGCCAGCGGCCAGTGGGGGGGGACTCAGCCCCAGCATTTT. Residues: CASGQWGGTQPQHF.

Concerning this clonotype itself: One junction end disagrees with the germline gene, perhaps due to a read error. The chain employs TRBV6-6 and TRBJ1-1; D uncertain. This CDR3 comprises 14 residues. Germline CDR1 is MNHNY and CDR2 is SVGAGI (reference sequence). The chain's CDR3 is CASFVGLLNTEAFF. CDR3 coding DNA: TGTGCCAGCTTTGTCGGATTATTGAACACTGAAGCCTTCTTT.

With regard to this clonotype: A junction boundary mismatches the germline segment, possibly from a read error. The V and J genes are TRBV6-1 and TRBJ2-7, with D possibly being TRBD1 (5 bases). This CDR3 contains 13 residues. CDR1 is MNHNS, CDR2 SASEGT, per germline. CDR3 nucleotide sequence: TGTGCTAGCATCTGTACAGGCTTGAACGAGCAGTACTTC. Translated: CASICTGLNEQYF.

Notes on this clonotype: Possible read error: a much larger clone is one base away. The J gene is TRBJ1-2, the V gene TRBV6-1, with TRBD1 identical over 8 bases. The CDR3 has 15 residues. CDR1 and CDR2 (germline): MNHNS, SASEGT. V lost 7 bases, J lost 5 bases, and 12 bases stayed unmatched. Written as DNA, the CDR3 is TGTGCCAGCACTCCAAACGCCGGGACAGGATATGGCTACACCTTC. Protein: CASTPNAGTGYGYTF.